The present T cell receptor (beta chain) was sequenced within a study of blood T cell repertoires in COVID-19 (dated by TCRdb to 2018 to 2020). About the full investigation: Collaborator samples came from the United States, Italy and Spain and covered acute and convalescent phases of COVID-19. The sample metadata nearly always contained a de-identified subject ID, COVID-19 status, age in years and sex. Subjects who had been exposed to COVID-19, were actively infected with it, or had recovered from it provided the deeply sampled blood TCRbeta repertoires that made up the dataset. The material from the prospective study consisted of cDNA or gDNA derived from T cells, B-cell-depleted T cells, or PBMCs. Samples were obtained from the ongoing ImmuneRACE study (first 160 participants) and from approximately 1,200 subjects provided by 6 global collaborators. The repertoires were released in a freely available public database intended as a resource for research on the immune response to SARS-CoV-2. HLA class I and class II types, where available, came from metadata supplied by the sample provider rather than from assay-based typing. Study-level results and caveats: The quantity of clinical and demographic metadata differed by source and by participant and was supplied without curation.

The collaborating institutions used their own protocols to collect whole blood in K2EDTA tubes. For TCRbeta analysis, collaborators shipped samples in one of three forms: frozen whole blood, isolated PBMCs, or DNA extracted from either of those sample types. Per the germline V gene, SGHVS is the CDR1 and FNYEAQ is the CDR2. The CDR3 starts with the cysteine, ends with the phenylalanine, and has 17 residues. Left in the record is the CDR3 DNA by itself, 51 bases read in frame from the first base. V is trimmed back by 5 bases and J by 8 bases, and the junction contains 17 bases that no gene match accounts for. Comment on this clone: The specificity of this receptor is unknown. Per-base quality was not reported, and no clone a single base away is much larger than it.

The immunoSEQ Assay, a bias-controlled multiplex PCR, was used to amplify TCRbeta CDR3 regions from genomic DNA. On the study's bioinformatics: The number of nucleated cells in each sample was estimated by amplification of reference gene primers within the assay. To quantify the absolute abundance of each unique TCRbeta CDR3 rearrangement, sequence reads were collapsed and filtered. For each sample, productive Simpson clonality was calculated by taking the square root of Simpson's diversity index across productive rearrangements. Entries here come from immuneACCESS through TCRdb and include only in-frame sequences with V and J called. Some clones fail to appear in such tables; in the studies checked, an unresolved V gene covers under half of the shortfall, and the cause of the remainder is unknown. V, J and clone size derive from that table, while D and trimming were established from the DNA sequence. Recorded for this sample are 150,000 to 200,000 clones; 90% to 95% of them occurred a single time. Jointly, the top ten make up 3.5% to 5% of the sample.

The source of this sequence is a woman between 50 and 59 years old with acute or convalescent COVID-19. What was sequenced was peripheral blood. The chain is made from TRBV7-6 and TRBJ1-5; the junction holds 8 bases that match TRBD1. The CDR3 reads CASSPHGRGPKVEPQHF. The DNA is as follows: TGTGCCAGCAGCCCCCACGGCAGGGGGCCCAAAGTGGAGCCCCAGCATTTT.